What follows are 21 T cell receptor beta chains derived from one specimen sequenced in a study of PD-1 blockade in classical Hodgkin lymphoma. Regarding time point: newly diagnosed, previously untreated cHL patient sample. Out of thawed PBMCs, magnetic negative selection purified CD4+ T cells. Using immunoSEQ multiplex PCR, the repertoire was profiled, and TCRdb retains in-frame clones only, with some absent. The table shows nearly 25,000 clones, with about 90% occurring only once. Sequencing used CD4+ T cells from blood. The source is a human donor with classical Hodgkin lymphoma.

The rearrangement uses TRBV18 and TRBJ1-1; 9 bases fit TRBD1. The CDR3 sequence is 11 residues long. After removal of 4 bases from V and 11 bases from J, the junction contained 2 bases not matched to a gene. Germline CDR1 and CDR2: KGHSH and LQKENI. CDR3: CASSLGTGAFF. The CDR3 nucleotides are TGTGCCAGCTCACTAGGGACAGGGGCTTTCTTT.

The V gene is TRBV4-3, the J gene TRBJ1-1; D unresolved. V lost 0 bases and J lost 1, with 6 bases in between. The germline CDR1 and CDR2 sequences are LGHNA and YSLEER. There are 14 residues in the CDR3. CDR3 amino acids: CASSQEWPNTEAFF. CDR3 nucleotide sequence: TGCGCCAGCAGCCAAGAGTGGCCGAACACTGAAGCTTTCTTT.

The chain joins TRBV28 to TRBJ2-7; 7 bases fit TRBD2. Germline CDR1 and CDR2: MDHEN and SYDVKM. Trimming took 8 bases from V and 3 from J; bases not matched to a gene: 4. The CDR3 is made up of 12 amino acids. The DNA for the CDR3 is TGTGCCAGCGGGGAGGGCAACTACGAGCAGTACTTC. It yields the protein CASGEGNYEQYF.

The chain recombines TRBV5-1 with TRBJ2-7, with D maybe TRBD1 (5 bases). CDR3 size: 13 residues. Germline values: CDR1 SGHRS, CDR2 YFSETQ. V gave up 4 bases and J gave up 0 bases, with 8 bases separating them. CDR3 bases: TGCGCCAGCAGCGGTAGGGGCTCCTACGAGCAGTACTTC. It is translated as CASSGRGSYEQYF.

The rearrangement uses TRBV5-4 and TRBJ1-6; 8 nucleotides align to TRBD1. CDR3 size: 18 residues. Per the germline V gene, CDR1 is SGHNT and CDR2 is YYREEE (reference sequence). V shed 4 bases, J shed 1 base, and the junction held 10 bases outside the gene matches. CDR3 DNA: TGTGCCAGCAGCGACTCCTGGCAGGGGGCGTCCTATAATTCACCCCTCCACTTT. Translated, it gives CASSDSWQGASYNSPLHF. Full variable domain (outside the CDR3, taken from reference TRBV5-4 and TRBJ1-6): ETGVTQSPTHLIKTRGQQVTLRCSSQSGHNTVSWYQQALGQGPQFIFQYYREEENGRGNFPPRFSGLQFPNYSSELNVNALELDDSALYLCASSDSWQGASYNSPLHFGNGTRLTVT.

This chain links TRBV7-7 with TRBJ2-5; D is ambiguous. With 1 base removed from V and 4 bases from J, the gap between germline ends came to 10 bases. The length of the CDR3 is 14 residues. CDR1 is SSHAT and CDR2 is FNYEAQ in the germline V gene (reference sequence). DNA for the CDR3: TGTGCCAGCAGCTTAGAATCTGGGGTAGAGACCCAGTACTTC. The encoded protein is CASSLESGVETQYF.

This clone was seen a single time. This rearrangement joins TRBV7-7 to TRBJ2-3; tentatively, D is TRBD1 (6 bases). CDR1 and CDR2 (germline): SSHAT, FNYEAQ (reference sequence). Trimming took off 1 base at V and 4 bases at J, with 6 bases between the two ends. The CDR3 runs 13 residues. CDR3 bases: TGTGCCAGCAGCTTAGACAGGGCAGATACGCAGTATTTT. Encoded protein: CASSLDRADTQYF.

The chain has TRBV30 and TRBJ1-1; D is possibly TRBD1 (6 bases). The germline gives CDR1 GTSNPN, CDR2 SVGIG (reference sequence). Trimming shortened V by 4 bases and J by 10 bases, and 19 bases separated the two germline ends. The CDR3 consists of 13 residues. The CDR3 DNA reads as TGTGCCTGGAAGACTCGGACAGTCGCTGGAGCTTTCTTT. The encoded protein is CAWKTRTVAGAFF.

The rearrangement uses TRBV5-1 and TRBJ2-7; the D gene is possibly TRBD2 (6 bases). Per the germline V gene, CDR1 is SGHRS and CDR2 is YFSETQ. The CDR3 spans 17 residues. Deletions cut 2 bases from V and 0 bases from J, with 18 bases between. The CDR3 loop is CASSFTEAGLSSYEQYF. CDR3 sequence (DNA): TGCGCCAGCAGCTTCACTGAGGCGGGGCTCAGCTCCTACGAGCAGTACTTC.

CDR3 DNA: TGTGCCAGCAGCTTAACGTATGACAACGAGCAGTACTTC. The encoded protein is CASSLTYDNEQYF. V usage is TRBV7-2 and J usage is TRBJ2-7; no definite D call. V lost 2 bases to trimming and J lost 5 bases, with 10 bases between them. Germline values: CDR1 SGHTA, CDR2 FQGNSA. The CDR3 runs 13 residues.

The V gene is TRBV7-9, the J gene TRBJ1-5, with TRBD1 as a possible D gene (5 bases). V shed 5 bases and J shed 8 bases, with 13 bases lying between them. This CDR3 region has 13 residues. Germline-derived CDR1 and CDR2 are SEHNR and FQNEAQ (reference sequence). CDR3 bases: TGTGCCAGCAGCCCCCAGGGAATCGAGCCCCAGCATTTT. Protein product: CASSPQGIEPQHF.

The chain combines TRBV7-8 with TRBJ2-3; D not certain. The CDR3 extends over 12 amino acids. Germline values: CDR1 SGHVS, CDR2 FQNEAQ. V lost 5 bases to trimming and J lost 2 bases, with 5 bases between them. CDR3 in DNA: TGTGCCAGCAGCCCGTACACAGATACGCAGTATTTT. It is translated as CASSPYTDTQYF.

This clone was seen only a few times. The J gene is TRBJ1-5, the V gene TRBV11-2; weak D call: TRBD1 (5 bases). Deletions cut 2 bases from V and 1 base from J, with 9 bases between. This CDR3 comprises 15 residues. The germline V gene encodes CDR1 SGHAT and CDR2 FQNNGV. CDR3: CASSLSGASNQPQHF. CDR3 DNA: TGTGCCAGCAGCTTATCCGGGGCAAGCAATCAGCCCCAGCATTTT. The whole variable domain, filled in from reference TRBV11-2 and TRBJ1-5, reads EAGVAQSPRYKIIEKRQSVAFWCNPISGHATLYWYQQILGQGPKLLIQFQNNGVVDDSQLPKDRFSAERLKGVDSTLKIQPAKLEDSAVYLCASSLSGASNQPQHFGDGTRLSIL.

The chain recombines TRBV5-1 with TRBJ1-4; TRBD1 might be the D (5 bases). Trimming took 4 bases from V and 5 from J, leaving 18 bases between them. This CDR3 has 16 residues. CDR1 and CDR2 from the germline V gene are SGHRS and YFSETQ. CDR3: CASSPNPGRGNEKLFF. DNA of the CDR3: TGCGCCAGCAGCCCGAACCCGGGACGGGGAAATGAAAAACTGTTTTTT.

CDR3 sequence reads: CASSPGTGRHNEQFF. Written as DNA, the CDR3 is TGTGCCAGCAGCCCCGGGACAGGGAGACACAATGAGCAGTTCTTC. The chain combines TRBV7-9 with TRBJ2-1, with TRBD1 identical over 9 bases. This CDR3 has 15 amino acids. Germline assignment: CDR1 SEHNR and CDR2 FQNEAQ (reference sequence). V trimming: 5 bases; J trimming: 5 bases; junction bases outside the gene matches: 7.

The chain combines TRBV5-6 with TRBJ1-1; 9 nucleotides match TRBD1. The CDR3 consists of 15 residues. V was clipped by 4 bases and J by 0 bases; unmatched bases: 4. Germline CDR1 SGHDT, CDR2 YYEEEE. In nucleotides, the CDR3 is TGTGCCAGCAGCCGGGACAGGGTCATGAACACTGAAGCTTTCTTT. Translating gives CASSRDRVMNTEAFF.

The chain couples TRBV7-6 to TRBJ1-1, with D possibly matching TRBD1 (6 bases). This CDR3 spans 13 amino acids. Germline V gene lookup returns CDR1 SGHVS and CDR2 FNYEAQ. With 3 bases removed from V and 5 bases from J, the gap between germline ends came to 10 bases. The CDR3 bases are TGTGCCAGCAGCTTCCAACAGGGTACTGAAGCTTTCTTT. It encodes CASSFQQGTEAFF.

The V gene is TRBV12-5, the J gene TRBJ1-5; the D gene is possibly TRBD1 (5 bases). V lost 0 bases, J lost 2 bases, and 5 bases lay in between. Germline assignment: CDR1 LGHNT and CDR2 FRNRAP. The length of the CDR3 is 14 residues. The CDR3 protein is CASGLVGGNQPQHF. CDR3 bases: TGTGCTAGTGGTTTGGTAGGGGGCAATCAGCCCCAGCATTTT.

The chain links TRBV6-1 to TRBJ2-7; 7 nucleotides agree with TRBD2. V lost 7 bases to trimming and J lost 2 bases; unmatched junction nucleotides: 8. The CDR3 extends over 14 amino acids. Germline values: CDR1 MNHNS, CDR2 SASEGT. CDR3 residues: CASIRGGGTYEQYF. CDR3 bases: TGTGCCAGCATTAGGGGCGGGGGAACCTACGAGCAGTACTTC.

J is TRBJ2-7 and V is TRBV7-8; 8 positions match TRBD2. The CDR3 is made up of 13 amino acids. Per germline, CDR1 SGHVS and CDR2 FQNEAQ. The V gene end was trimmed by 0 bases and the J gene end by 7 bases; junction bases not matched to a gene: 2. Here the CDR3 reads CASSLARGVEQYF. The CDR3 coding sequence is TGTGCCAGCAGCTTAGCGCGGGGGGTTGAGCAGTACTTC.

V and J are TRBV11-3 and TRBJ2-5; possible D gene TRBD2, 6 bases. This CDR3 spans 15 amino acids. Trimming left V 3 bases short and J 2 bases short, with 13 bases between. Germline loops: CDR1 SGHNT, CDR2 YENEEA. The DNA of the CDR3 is TGTGCCAGCAGCTTGGCCGGAGGGGCTCAAGAGACCCAGTACTTC. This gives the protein CASSLAGGAQETQYF.